This T cell receptor beta chain came from a study of monozygotic twins with cystic fibrosis. The length of the CDR3 is 12 residues. V dropped 5 bases and J dropped 7 bases, with 11 bases sitting between them. The germline V gene has CDR1 SEHNR and CDR2 FQNEAQ (reference sequence). In the case of this clone: The target antigen is unknown.

Notes on the study in general: In 13 of 16 pairs, V gene usage was closest to the co-twin's. Unrelated CF individuals shared fewer identical clonotypes than monozygotic CF twins.

Using immunoSEQ multiplex PCR, the repertoire was profiled, and TCRdb retains in-frame clones only, with some absent. Here the sample spans over 30,000 clones, around 65% being singletons. The J gene is TRBJ1-1, the V gene TRBV7-9; no clear D. The source material was blood. The receptor comes from a girl aged 10-17 years with cystic fibrosis. The CDR3 DNA sequence: TGTGCCAGCAGCGGTGGACCTCTTGAAGCTTTCTTT. This gives the protein CASSGGPLEAFF. The full variable domain, rest sourced from reference TRBV7-9 and TRBJ1-1, is DTGVSQNPRHKITKRGQNVTFRCDPISEHNRLYWYRQTLGQGPEFLTYFQNEAQLEKSRLLSDRFSAERPKGSFSTLEIQRTEQGDSAMYLCASSGGPLEAFFGQGTRLTVV.